Listed below are T cell receptor beta chains from one sample, sequenced in a study of post-analysis software for immune sequencing data. TCRdb passed the PCR reads through MiXCR, listing each CDR3 protein once. Among some 700,000 distinct CDR3 sequences, more than 50% were seen once, and the ten largest hold about 11%. The sequenced sample consisted of blood. Every receptor here comes from a girl between 2 and 10 years old with multiple sclerosis. Each CDR3 is given with its conserved first and last residue. The D gene is left open where the match is weak. Clone size, where shown, is once, few, many, or a class for clones that have expanded.

>TRBV18|TRBJ2-3|-|-
CASSPPSVPDTQYF
TGTGCCAGCTCACCACCGTCGGTTCCCGATACGCAGTATTTT
>TRBV14|TRBJ2-1|-|TRBD2
CASSPRLAGAKQFF
TGTGCCAGCAGTCCAAGGCTAGCGGGGGCAAAGCAGTTCTTC
>TRBV6-1|TRBJ2-1|few|TRBD2
CASSESGYERGVYNEQFF
TGTGCCAGCAGTGAATCCGGGTATGAGCGGGGGGTCTACAATGAGCAGTTCTTC
>TRBV7-9|TRBJ2-1|-|-
CASSRMGGTHNEQFF
TGTGCCAGCAGCCGTATGGGGGGAACCCACAATGAGCAGTTCTTC
>TRBV5-1|TRBJ1-2|few|-
CASSSSPNYGYTF
TGCGCCAGCAGCTCTAGTCCTAACTATGGCTACACCTTC
>TRBV7-9|TRBJ2-1|-|-
CASSLGPREQFF
TGTGCCAGCAGCTTAGGGCCCCGCGAGCAGTTCTTC
>TRBV12-3/TRBV12-4|TRBJ2-3|-|TRBD2
CASSFYSAGGLTDAQYF
TGTGCCAGCAGTTTTTACTCGGCGGGGGGGCTGACAGATGCGCAGTATTTT
>TRBV10-2|TRBJ2-3|-|TRBD2
CASSELRGRTDTQYF
TGCGCCAGCAGTGAGTTGCGGGGGAGGACAGATACGCAGTATTTT
>TRBV5-1|TRBJ1-1|few|-
CASSFYMETEAFF
TGCGCCAGCAGCTTTTACATGGAGACTGAAGCTTTCTTT
>TRBV7-9|TRBJ2-5|-|TRBD2
CASSLASGRIETQYF
TGTGCCAGCAGCTTAGCCAGCGGGAGGATCGAGACCCAGTACTTC
>TRBV29-1|TRBJ2-7|-|-
CSVEDAGIYEQYF
TGCAGCGTTGAAGACGCAGGTATCTACGAGCAGTACTTC
>TRBV4-3|TRBJ2-3|-|-
CASSQEEAGMITDTQYF
TGCGCCAGCAGCCAAGAAGAGGCAGGGATGATCACAGATACGCAGTATTTT
>TRBV4-2|TRBJ2-1|-|-
CASSQETGGNEQFF
TGTGCCAGCAGCCAGGAGACAGGCGGGAATGAGCAGTTCTTC
>TRBV6-1|TRBJ2-6|-|-
CASSEWGTHTSGANVLTF
TGTGCCAGCAGTGAGTGGGGGACGCATACCTCTGGGGCCAACGTCCTGACTTTC
>TRBV29-1|TRBJ1-1|-|TRBD1
CSVSRQGTEAFF
TGCAGCGTTTCTAGACAGGGCACTGAAGCTTTCTTT
>TRBV3-1|TRBJ2-7|-|-
CASKGGASEQYF
TGTGCCAGCAAGGGGGGAGCCAGCGAGCAGTACTTC
>TRBV2|TRBJ1-6|-|-
CASCGRESAPLHF
TGTGCCAGCTGTGGAAGGGAGTCGGCACCCCTCCACTTT
>TRBV25-1|TRBJ2-3|-|TRBD2
CASSEYMGGITDTQYF
TGTGCCAGCAGTGAATATATGGGAGGGATCACAGATACGCAGTATTTT
>TRBV12-3/TRBV12-4|TRBJ1-2|many|-
CASSPDRSYGYTF
TGTGCCAGCTCACCAGACAGATCCTATGGCTACACCTTC
>TRBV6-5|TRBJ2-1|-|TRBD2
CASRGTSGRLNEQFF
TGTGCCAGCAGGGGGACTAGCGGGAGATTGAATGAGCAGTTCTTC
>TRBV7-2|TRBJ2-1|few|-
CASSNRASSWNEQFF
TGTGCCAGCAGCAATCGGGCTAGCTCTTGGAATGAGCAGTTCTTC
>TRBV11-2|TRBJ2-5|-|-
CASRHSGTDQETQYF
TGTGCCAGCAGGCACTCCGGGACGGATCAAGAGACCCAGTACTTC
>TRBV20-1|TRBJ1-1|-|TRBD1
CSARDRSDTEAFF
TGCAGTGCTAGGGACAGGTCGGACACTGAAGCTTTCTTT
>TRBV7-9|TRBJ2-7|few|-
CASSLQLTVYEQYF
TGTGCCAGCAGCCTCCAGCTAACCGTCTACGAGCAGTACTTC
>TRBV20-1|TRBJ2-5|-|-
CSVSAGRPGETQYF
TGCAGTGTTAGTGCGGGACGGCCGGGGGAGACCCAGTACTTC
>TRBV20-1|TRBJ2-1|few|-
CSARVASNEQFF
TGCAGTGCTAGAGTGGCCAGCAATGAGCAGTTCTTC
>TRBV5-1|TRBJ2-3|-|-
CASSLTGMQYF
TGCGCCAGCAGCTTGACCGGGATGCAGTATTTT
>TRBV20-1|TRBJ2-5|-|-
CSATDRWIKETQYF
TGCAGTGCAACCGACAGATGGATTAAAGAGACCCAGTACTTC
>TRBV7-9|TRBJ2-7|once|-
CASSFNFLDRYEQYF
TGTGCCAGCAGCTTCAATTTCTTAGATCGATACGAGCAGTACTTC
>TRBV6-2/TRBV6-3|TRBJ2-3|few|-
CASSYSRTQYF
TGTGCCAGCAGTTACTCCCGTACGCAGTATTTT
>TRBV7-2|TRBJ2-3|few|TRBD2
CASSSGLAGPSDTQYF
TGTGCCAGCAGCTCGGGACTAGCGGGCCCCTCGGATACGCAGTATTTT
>TRBV5-1|TRBJ2-1|-|TRBD2
CASSPGSGRDNEQFF
TGCGCCAGCAGCCCCGGGAGCGGGAGGGACAATGAGCAGTTCTTC
>TRBV24-1|TRBJ2-3|-|-
CATSDYRADTQYF
TGTGCCACCAGTGATTACAGGGCGGATACGCAGTATTTT
>TRBV7-2|TRBJ2-7|-|-
CASSLSGSSYNEQYF
TGTGCCAGCAGCTTAAGTGGATCCTCCTACAATGAGCAGTACTTC
>TRBV7-2|TRBJ1-2|-|-
CASSLSEGGYTF
TGTGCCAGCAGCTTAAGTGAGGGAGGCTACACCTTC
>TRBV20-1|TRBJ2-3|once|TRBD2
CSAETAAGADTQYF
TGCAGTGCCGAGACGGCCGCGGGAGCGGATACGCAGTATTTT
>TRBV10-3|TRBJ2-7|few|TRBD2
CAISESTTLAGAYEQYF
TGTGCCATCAGTGAGTCGACTACCCTAGCGGGAGCCTACGAGCAGTACTTC
>TRBV29-1|TRBJ1-1|-|TRBD1
CSVSNLDRANTEAFF
TGCAGCGTTTCCAACTTGGACAGGGCCAACACTGAAGCTTTCTTT
>TRBV12-3/TRBV12-4|TRBJ1-2|few|TRBD1
CASSPQGQGSYGYTF
TGTGCCAGCAGTCCCCAGGGACAGGGAAGCTATGGCTACACCTTC
>TRBV7-2|TRBJ1-2|-|-
CASSRQSADYGYTF
TGTGCCAGCAGCCGACAGTCCGCGGACTATGGCTACACCTTC
>TRBV18|TRBJ2-7|-|TRBD2
CASSPRGSGSSYNEQYF
TGTGCCAGCTCACCACGAGGGAGCGGGAGCTCCTACAATGAGCAGTACTTC
>TRBV6-1|TRBJ2-7|-|-
CAGGTGSYEQYF
TGTGCCGGGGGGACGGGCTCCTACGAGCAGTACTTC
>TRBV28|TRBJ1-2|-|-
CASSTTAMFRGYTF
TGTGCCAGCAGTACGACAGCAATGTTTCGTGGCTACACCTTC
>TRBV3-1|TRBJ2-3|-|TRBD2
CASSQDRASGRLTDTQYF
TGTGCCAGCAGCCAAGATAGGGCTAGCGGGAGGTTAACGGATACGCAGTATTTT
>TRBV18|TRBJ2-1|-|-
CASSRGEDEQFF
TGTGCCAGCTCACGGGGGGAGGATGAGCAGTTCTTC
>TRBV2|TRBJ2-1|-|TRBD1
CASTPRDSSYNEQFF
TGTGCCAGCACCCCAAGGGACAGCAGCTACAATGAGCAGTTCTTC
>TRBV20-1|TRBJ2-1|-|-
CSAREGADNEQFF
TGCAGTGCTAGAGAGGGGGCGGACAATGAGCAGTTCTTC
>TRBV2|TRBJ1-5|-|-
CASSSMDQPQHF
TGTGCCAGCAGTTCGATGGATCAGCCCCAGCATTTT
>TRBV20-1|TRBJ1-4|-|TRBD1
CSARDKGAGSLSEKLFF
TGCAGTGCTAGAGATAAGGGGGCAGGGAGTCTCTCGGAAAAACTGTTTTTT
>TRBV19|TRBJ2-7|-|-
CASRHYEQYF
TGTGCCAGTAGGCATTACGAGCAGTACTTC
>TRBV7-7|TRBJ2-7|-|-
CASSGRYPRGLEQYF
TGTGCCAGCAGCGGACGATATCCGAGAGGCCTCGAGCAGTACTTC
>TRBV7-2|TRBJ2-1|-|-
CASSLVAGRRDEQFF
TGTGCCAGCAGCTTAGTGGCAGGGAGAAGGGATGAGCAGTTCTTC
>TRBV6-6|TRBJ2-5|few|TRBD1
CASRSTGGRETQYF
TGTGCCAGCAGGAGTACAGGGGGTAGGGAGACCCAGTACTTC
>TRBV7-9|TRBJ2-5|-|TRBD1
CASSFRTGERETQYF
TGTGCCAGCAGCTTTCGGACAGGAGAGCGAGAGACCCAGTACTTC
>TRBV27|TRBJ2-7|-|TRBD2
CASRRGTSGREEQYF
TGTGCCAGCAGGAGAGGGACTAGCGGGAGGGAGGAGCAGTACTTC
>TRBV6-1|TRBJ2-1|-|TRBD2
CASNPSGRLNEQFF
TGTGCCAGCAATCCTAGCGGGAGATTGAATGAGCAGTTCTTC
>TRBV20-1|TRBJ2-7|-|TRBD2
CSARVAGSSYEQYF
TGCAGTGCTAGAGTAGCGGGGAGCTCCTACGAGCAGTACTTC